This T cell receptor (beta chain) was recovered during a study of cytomegalovirus exposure and HLA in healthy donors. Primers: 60 Vbeta forward and 13 Jbeta reverse. Measured with immunoSEQ multiplex PCR; TCRdb has only the in-frame clones, and not every one. The table has 140,000 to 150,000 clones, roughly 10% seen once. This clone was detected only a few times. CDR1 is SGDLS and CDR2 is YYNGEE in the germline V gene. This CDR3 comprises 15 residues. V was trimmed by 0 bases and J by 8 bases, leaving 17 bases between them. The chain recombines TRBV9 with TRBJ1-2; D is possibly TRBD1 (5 bases). What was sequenced was PBMCs. The TCR was taken from a man between 45 and 60 years old in good health and CMV-seronegative. CDR3 loop: CASSVEEGYGKGYTF. The CDR3 DNA reads TGTGCCAGCAGCGTAGAGGAGGGGTATGGTAAGGGCTACACCTTC.